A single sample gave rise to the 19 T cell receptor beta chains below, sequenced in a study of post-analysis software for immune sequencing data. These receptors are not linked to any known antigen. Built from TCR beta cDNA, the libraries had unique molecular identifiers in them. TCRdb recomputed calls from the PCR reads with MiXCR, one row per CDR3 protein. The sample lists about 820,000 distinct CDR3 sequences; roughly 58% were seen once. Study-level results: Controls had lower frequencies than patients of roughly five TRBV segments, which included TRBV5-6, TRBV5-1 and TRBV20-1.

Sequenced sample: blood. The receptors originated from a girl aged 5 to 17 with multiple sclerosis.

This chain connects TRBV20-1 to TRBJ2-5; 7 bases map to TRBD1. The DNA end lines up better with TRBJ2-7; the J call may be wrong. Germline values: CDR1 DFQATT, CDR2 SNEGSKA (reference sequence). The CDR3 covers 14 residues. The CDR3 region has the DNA TGCAGTGCGCCGAAGGGACAGTTTCTCTACGAGCAGTACTTC. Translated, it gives CSAPKGQFLYEQYF.

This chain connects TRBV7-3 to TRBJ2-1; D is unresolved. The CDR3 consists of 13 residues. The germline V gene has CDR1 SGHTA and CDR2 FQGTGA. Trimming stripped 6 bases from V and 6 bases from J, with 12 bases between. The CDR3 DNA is TGTGCCAGCAGTCAGTCCCGAAGCAATGAGCAGTTCTTC. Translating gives CASSQSRSNEQFF. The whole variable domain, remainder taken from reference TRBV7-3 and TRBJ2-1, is GAGVSQTPSNKVTEKGKYVELRCDPISGHTALYWYRQSLGQGPEFLIYFQGTGAADDSGLPNDRFFAVRPEGSVSTLKIQRTERGDSAVYLCASSQSRSNEQFFGPGTRLTVL.

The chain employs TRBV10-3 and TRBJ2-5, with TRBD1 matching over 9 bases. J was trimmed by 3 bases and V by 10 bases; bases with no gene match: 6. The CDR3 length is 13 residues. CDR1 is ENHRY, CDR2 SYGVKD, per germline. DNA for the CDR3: TGTGCCACCAATGGACAGGGGAAAGAGACCCAGTACTTC. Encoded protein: CATNGQGKETQYF.

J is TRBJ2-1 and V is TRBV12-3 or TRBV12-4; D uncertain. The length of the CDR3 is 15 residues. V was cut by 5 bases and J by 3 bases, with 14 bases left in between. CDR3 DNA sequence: TGTGCCAGCAGTCCTCTTAGGCTTCTCTACAATGAGCAGTTCTTC. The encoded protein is CASSPLRLLYNEQFF.

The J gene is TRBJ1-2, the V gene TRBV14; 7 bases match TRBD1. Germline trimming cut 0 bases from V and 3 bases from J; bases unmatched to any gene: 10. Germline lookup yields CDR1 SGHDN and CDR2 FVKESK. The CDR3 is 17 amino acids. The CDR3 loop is CASSQEAVGGNDYGYTF. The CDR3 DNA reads TGTGCCAGCAGCCAAGAAGCAGTAGGGGGCAACGACTATGGCTACACCTTC.

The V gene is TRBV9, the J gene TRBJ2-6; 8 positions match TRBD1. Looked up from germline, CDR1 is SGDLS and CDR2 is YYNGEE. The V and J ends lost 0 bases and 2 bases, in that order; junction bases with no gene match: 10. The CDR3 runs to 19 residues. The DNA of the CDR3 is TGTGCCAGCAGCGTAGGTTCCAGGGGGCAATTCCCTGGGGCCAACGTCCTGACTTTC. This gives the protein CASSVGSRGQFPGANVLTF.

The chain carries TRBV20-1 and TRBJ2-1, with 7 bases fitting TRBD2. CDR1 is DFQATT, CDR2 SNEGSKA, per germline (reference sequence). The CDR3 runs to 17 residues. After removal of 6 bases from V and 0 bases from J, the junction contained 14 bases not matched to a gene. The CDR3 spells CSAPFFPRGSSYNEQFF. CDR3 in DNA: TGCAGTGCCCCCTTCTTTCCACGCGGGAGCTCCTACAATGAGCAGTTCTTC.

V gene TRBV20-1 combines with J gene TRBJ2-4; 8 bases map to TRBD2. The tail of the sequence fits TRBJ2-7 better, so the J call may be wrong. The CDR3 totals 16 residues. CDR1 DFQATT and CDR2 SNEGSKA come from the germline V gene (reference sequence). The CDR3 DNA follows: TGCAGTGCTAGAGATCAAAAAACTAGCGGAGCCTACGAGCAGTACTTC. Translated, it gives CSARDQKTSGAYEQYF.

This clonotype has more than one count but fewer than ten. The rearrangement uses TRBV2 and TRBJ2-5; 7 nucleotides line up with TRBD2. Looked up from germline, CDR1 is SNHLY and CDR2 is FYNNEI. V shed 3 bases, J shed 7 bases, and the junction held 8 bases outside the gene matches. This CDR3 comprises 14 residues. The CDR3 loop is CASSETSSKGTQYF. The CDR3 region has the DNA TGTGCCAGCAGTGAGACTAGCTCCAAGGGGACCCAGTACTTC.

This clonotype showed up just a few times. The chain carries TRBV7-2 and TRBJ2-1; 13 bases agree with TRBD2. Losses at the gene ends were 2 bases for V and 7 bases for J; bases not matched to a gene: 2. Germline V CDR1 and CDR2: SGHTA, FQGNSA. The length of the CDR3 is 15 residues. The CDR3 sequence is CASSLPGLAGNEQFF. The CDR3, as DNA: TGTGCCAGCAGCTTACCGGGACTAGCGGGAAATGAGCAGTTCTTC.

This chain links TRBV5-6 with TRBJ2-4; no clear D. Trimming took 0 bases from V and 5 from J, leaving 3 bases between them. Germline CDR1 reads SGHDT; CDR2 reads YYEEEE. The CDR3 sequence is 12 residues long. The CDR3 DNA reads TGTGCCAGCAGCTTGGATGAAAACATTCAGTACTTC. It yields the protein CASSLDENIQYF.

The CDR3 protein is CASRGPGTSGGAAYEQYF. The CDR3 nucleotides read TGTGCCAGCAGAGGTCCAGGGACTAGCGGGGGGGCCGCCTACGAGCAGTACTTC. The V gene is TRBV27, the J gene TRBJ2-7; 16 positions agree with TRBD2. Germline assignment: CDR1 MNHEY and CDR2 SMNVEV (reference sequence). V lost 6 bases, J lost 2 bases, and 10 bases stayed unmatched. The CDR3 is made up of 18 amino acids.

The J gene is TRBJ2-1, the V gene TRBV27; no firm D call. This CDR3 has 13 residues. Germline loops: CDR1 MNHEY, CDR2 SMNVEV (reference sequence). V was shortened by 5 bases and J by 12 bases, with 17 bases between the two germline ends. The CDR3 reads CASSPAGLVGQFF. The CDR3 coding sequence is TGTGCCAGCAGTCCCGCAGGCCTGGTAGGGCAGTTCTTC.

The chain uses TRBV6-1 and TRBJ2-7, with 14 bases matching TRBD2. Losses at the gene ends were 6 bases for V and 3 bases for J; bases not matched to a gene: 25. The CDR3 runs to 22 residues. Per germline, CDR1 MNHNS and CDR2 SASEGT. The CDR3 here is CASRPTGTAGYIGTSGSYEQYF. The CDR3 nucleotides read TGTGCCAGCAGGCCCACCGGGACAGCGGGCTATATAGGGACTAGCGGGAGCTACGAGCAGTACTTC.

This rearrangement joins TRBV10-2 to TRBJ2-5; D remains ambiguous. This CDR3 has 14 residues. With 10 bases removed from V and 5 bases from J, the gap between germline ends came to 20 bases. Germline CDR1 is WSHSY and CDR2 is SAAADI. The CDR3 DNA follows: TGCGCCACCAGCTTACTGCGTTTCGGGGAGACCCAGTACTTC. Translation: CATSLLRFGETQYF.

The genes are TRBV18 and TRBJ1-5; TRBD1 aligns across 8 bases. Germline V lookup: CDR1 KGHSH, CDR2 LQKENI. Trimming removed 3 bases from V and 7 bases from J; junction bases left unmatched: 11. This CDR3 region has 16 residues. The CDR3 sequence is CASSPLWTGSGQPQHF. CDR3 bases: TGTGCCAGCTCACCCCTCTGGACAGGGTCAGGGCAGCCCCAGCATTTT.

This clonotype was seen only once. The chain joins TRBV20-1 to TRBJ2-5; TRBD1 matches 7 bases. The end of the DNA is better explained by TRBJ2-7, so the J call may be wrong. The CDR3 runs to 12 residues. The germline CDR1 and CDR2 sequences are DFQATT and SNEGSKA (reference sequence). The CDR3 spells CSAQDRYYEQYF. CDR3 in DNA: TGCAGTGCTCAGGACAGGTACTACGAGCAGTACTTC.

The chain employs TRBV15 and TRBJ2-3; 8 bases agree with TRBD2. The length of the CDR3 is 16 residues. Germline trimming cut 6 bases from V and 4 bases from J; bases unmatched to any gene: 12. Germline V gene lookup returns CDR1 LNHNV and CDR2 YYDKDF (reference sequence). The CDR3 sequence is CATRMSPAAGADTQYF. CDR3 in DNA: TGTGCCACCAGAATGTCCCCCGCAGCGGGAGCAGATACGCAGTATTTT.

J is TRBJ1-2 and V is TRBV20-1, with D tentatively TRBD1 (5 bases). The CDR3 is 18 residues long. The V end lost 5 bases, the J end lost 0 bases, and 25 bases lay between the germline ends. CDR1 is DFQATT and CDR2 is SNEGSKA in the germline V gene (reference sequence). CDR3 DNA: TGCAGTGCTGGCCCCTTGGCAGGGAAAAAGAAAGCTAACTATGGCTACACCTTC. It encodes CSAGPLAGKKKANYGYTF.